Here is one T cell receptor beta chain with its context. Its cognate antigen is unknown. These data belong to a study of T cells after yellow fever vaccination. Study-wide points: Re-detected after boosting: most primary clones, 96% of CD4 and 88% of CD8. It was the secondary response that reached its peak faster, day 5 versus 15, but it was weaker. FACS-sorted repertoires might harbor abundant contaminating clonotypes from the bulk population.

One entry per CDR3 protein, called by TCRdb with MiXCR from the 5' RACE reads. Of approximately 61,000 distinct CDR3 sequences listed, roughly 6.9% are singletons. This sequence originates from a man younger than 35 who received the YFV17D yellow fever vaccine. The starting material was CD8+ T cells sorted from PBMCs, obtained on the day of the first yellow fever vaccination.

Here the CDR3 reads CASSYGGADTQYF. The CDR3 DNA reads TGTGCCAGCAGTTACGGAGGGGCTGATACGCAGTATTTT. The chain uses TRBV6-6 and TRBJ2-3; perhaps TRBD2 as D (6 bases). This CDR3 has 13 amino acids. Per the germline V gene, CDR1 is MNHNY and CDR2 is SVGAGI (reference sequence). The V end lost 2 bases, the J end lost 6 bases, and 9 bases lay between the germline ends.